These T cell receptor beta chains were read from a single sample in a study of beta chain features in type 1 diabetes. Method: immunoSEQ multiplex PCR; TCRdb's copy keeps in-frame clones and lacks some. The data contain about 220,000 clones, approximately 11% of them singletons. Source material: central memory CD4+ T cells from blood. The origin of the receptors is a man between 18 and 29 years old in good health. The CDR3 runs from the conserved cysteine through the conserved F or W. A D gene is named only where the DNA matches it firmly. Expanded clones get a size class; other rows say once, few or many, or leave the size out.

d_call,clone_size,j_call,cdr3_length,v_call,cdr3_nt,cdr3_aa
NA,NA,TRBJ2-7,14,TRBV5-1,TGCGCCAGCAGCTTGGCCGGGGACTCCGTTGAGCAGTACTTC,CASSLAGDSVEQYF
TRBD2,NA,TRBJ2-1,14,TRBV2,TGTGCCAGCAGCCCCTGGCTAGCGGGAGATGAGCAGTTCTTC,CASSPWLAGDEQFF
TRBD1,NA,TRBJ2-1,13,TRBV18,TGTGCCAGCTCACCAGCAGGGGGCAATGAGCAGTTCTTC,CASSPAGGNEQFF
TRBD1,few,TRBJ2-7,16,TRBV6-5,TGTGCCAGCAGTTACTCGATCCGACCTGACAGGGACGAGCAGTACTTC,CASSYSIRPDRDEQYF
TRBD1,NA,TRBJ2-3,18,TRBV4-3,TGCGCCAGCAGCCAAGATAGTCCGGGACAGCAGCTAACAGATACGCAGTATTTT,CASSQDSPGQQLTDTQYF
NA,NA,TRBJ2-1,14,TRBV7-2,TGTGCCAGCAGCTTACAACAGGAATACAATGAGCAGTTCTTC,CASSLQQEYNEQFF
NA,few,TRBJ2-3,17,TRBV4-2,TGTGCCAGCAGCCAAGACGCTCAGGGGACCCGCACAGATACGCAGTATTTT,CASSQDAQGTRTDTQYF
TRBD2,few,TRBJ2-3,16,TRBV11-3,TGTGCCAGCAGCCCGATCGCGGGAGGGTCCACAGATACGCAGTATTTT,CASSPIAGGSTDTQYF
TRBD2,NA,TRBJ2-1,14,TRBV2,TGTGCCAGCAGGCCCGGGACTAGCGGGTCCGAGCAGTTCTTC,CASRPGTSGSEQFF
NA,NA,TRBJ2-5,16,TRBV5-1,TGCGCCAGCAGCTTGTTAACGCAGGGGACGGGAGAGACCCAGTACTTC,CASSLLTQGTGETQYF
NA,many,TRBJ2-1,13,TRBV10-2,TGCGCCAGCAGCGGTGGCTCCTACAATGAGCAGTTCTTC,CASSGGSYNEQFF
NA,NA,TRBJ1-1,15,TRBV5-1,TGCGCCAGCAGCTTAGATGGACGGAAGAACACTGAAGCTTTCTTT,CASSLDGRKNTEAFF
NA,many,TRBJ2-7,13,TRBV21-1,TGTGCCAGCAGGCACAGGGAGGTATACGAGCAGTACTTC,CASRHREVYEQYF
TRBD1,many,TRBJ2-3,15,TRBV5-1,TGCGCCAGCAGCTTGTGGGGACAGAGCACAGATACGCAGTATTTT,CASSLWGQSTDTQYF
NA,many,TRBJ1-2,14,TRBV9,TGTGCCAGCAGCGTTTCAGGAACCCTCGGCGGCTACACCTTC,CASSVSGTLGGYTF
NA,many,TRBJ2-7,12,TRBV5-1,TGCGCCAGCAGTGGCAGTTTCTACGAGCAGTACTTC,CASSGSFYEQYF
TRBD2,NA,TRBJ2-3,15,TRBV4-2,TGTGCCAGCAGCCAACGGACTAGCGGCACAGATACGCAGTATTTT,CASSQRTSGTDTQYF
TRBD2,few,TRBJ2-1,15,TRBV7-2,TGTGCCAGCAGCCTCGGGGCTAGCGGGAGGGATGAGCAGTTCTTC,CASSLGASGRDEQFF
NA,NA,TRBJ2-7,15,TRBV5-6,TGTGCCAGCAAACAAGGTCCGGGGGTCTCCTACGAGCAGTACTTC,CASKQGPGVSYEQYF
NA,many,TRBJ2-1,13,TRBV7-9,TGTGCCAGCAGCTTAGGCTCCTACAATGAGCAGTTCTTC,CASSLGSYNEQFF
NA,few,TRBJ2-2,15,TRBV2,TGTGCCAGCAGGGGCGTAGCGGCGAACACCGGGGAGCTGTTTTTT,CASRGVAANTGELFF
NA,NA,TRBJ2-7,13,TRBV7-2,TGTGCCAGCAGCGTAGGGGGAGCGGGTGAGCAGTACTTC,CASSVGGAGEQYF
NA,few,TRBJ1-1,11,TRBV7-9,TGTGCCAGCGGGGGGGTGCCCCAAGCTTTCTTT,CASGGVPQAFF
NA,NA,TRBJ2-7,14,TRBV29-1,TGCAGCGTGGACCAAGGGGGGGTCTTCAACGAGCAGTACTTC,CSVDQGGVFNEQYF
NA,NA,TRBJ1-4,14,TRBV28,TGTGCCAGCAGGCTGGGGAGGCCGAAGGAAAAACTGTTTTTT,CASRLGRPKEKLFF
TRBD1,few,TRBJ1-2,13,TRBV29-1,TGCAGCGCCCCTCTCGGACAGGGTAGAGGCTACACCTTC,CSAPLGQGRGYTF
TRBD2,few,TRBJ2-1,13,TRBV7-2,TGTGCCAGCAGCTTAATAGCGGGAGGGGAGCAGTTCTTC,CASSLIAGGEQFF
NA,many,TRBJ2-7,13,TRBV6-6,TGTGCCAGCAGTTACATCGAGGACTCACCACTTGACTTC,CASSYIEDSPLDF
NA,few,TRBJ1-3,12,TRBV29-1,TGCAGCGTGGGTTTCGCTGGAAACACCATATATTTT,CSVGFAGNTIYF
TRBD2,NA,TRBJ2-3,14,TRBV7-2,TGTGCCAGCAGCCTTCTAGCGGGCACAGATACGCAGTATTTT,CASSLLAGTDTQYF
NA,NA,TRBJ2-1,11,TRBV20-1,TGCAGTGCTCAAAACTACAATGAGCAGTTCTTC,CSAQNYNEQFF
NA,NA,TRBJ2-5,13,TRBV19,TGTGCCAGTAGTATATGGGGGGAAGAGACCCAGTACTTC,CASSIWGEETQYF
NA,few,TRBJ2-7,13,TRBV9,TGTGCCAGCAGCTCACGGATAGCGGATGAGCAGTACTTC,CASSSRIADEQYF
NA,NA,TRBJ2-5,13,TRBV5-6,TGTGCCAGCAGCCCACCGGATCGGGAGACCCAGTACTTC,CASSPPDRETQYF
NA,NA,TRBJ2-2,14,TRBV7-7,TGTGCCAGCAGCCCTACGGGTAGCACCGGGGAGCTGTTTTTT,CASSPTGSTGELFF
TRBD2,few,TRBJ2-3,15,TRBV29-1,TGCAGCTTAAAGGGACTAGCGGAAGGTACAGATACGCAGTATTTT,CSLKGLAEGTDTQYF